The T cell receptor (beta chain) under discussion was sequenced for a study of blood T cell repertoires in COVID-19 (dated by TCRdb to the early 2020s). Background for the entire study: Collaborator samples came from the United States, Italy and Spain and covered acute and convalescent phases of COVID-19. The material from the prospective study consisted of cDNA or gDNA derived from T cells, B-cell-depleted T cells, or PBMCs. The dataset comprised deeply sampled blood TCRbeta repertoires from subjects exposed to, actively infected with, or recovered from COVID-19. The repertoires were released in a freely available public database intended as a resource for research on the immune response to SARS-CoV-2. Samples were obtained from the ongoing ImmuneRACE study (first 160 participants) and from about 1,300 subjects provided by 6 global collaborators. Sample metadata almost always included a de-identified subject ID, COVID-19 status, age in years and sex. Where available, HLA class I and class II types were obtained from metadata supplied by the sample provider rather than from assay-based typing.

The full study reports these points: The amount of clinical and demographic metadata varied by source and participant and was provided uncurated.

The CDR3 spans 16 residues, from the cysteine through the phenylalanine. Only the CDR3 part of the read is kept: 48 bases, read in frame from the first base. V loses 6 bases, J loses 0 bases, and the germline ends lie 18 bases apart. The germline V gene supplies CDR1 SQVTM and CDR2 ANQGSEA. As regards this clone: No antigen is known for it. No per-base quality is available; no much larger clone lies one base away.

Whole blood was collected in K2EDTA tubes by collaborating institutions according to the institutions' own protocols. Collaborator samples were shipped for TCRbeta analysis as frozen whole blood, isolated PBMCs, or DNA extracted from either sample type. TCRbeta CDR3 regions were amplified from genomic DNA by means of the immunoSEQ Assay, a bias-controlled multiplex PCR. For the original study's pipeline: The number of nucleated cells in each sample was estimated from the amplification of reference gene primers within the assay. Sequence reads were collapsed and filtered to measure the absolute abundance of every unique TCRbeta CDR3 rearrangement. For each sample, productive Simpson clonality was calculated by taking the square root of Simpson's diversity index across productive rearrangements. TCRdb took this table from immuneACCESS and kept in-frame rearrangements with V and J called. Such tables lack part of the clones; where checked against another copy, unresolved V genes explain under half of the gap, and the rest is unexplained. The DNA was the basis for D and trimming; V, J and clone size are from that table. Within this sample are 450,000 to 500,000 clones, with approximately 83% of them counted one time only. The top ten hold under 4% of the sample.

This chain is built from TRBV29-1 and TRBJ1-3, with TRBD1 as a weak D call on 5 bases. The sequencing sample was made of peripheral blood. This receptor was identified in a human donor in a cohort sampled during active COVID-19. The nucleotide sequence reads TGCAGCGTCGCCCTGGGGCACAGGCCCTCTGGAAACACCATATATTTT. This gives the protein CSVALGHRPSGNTIYF.